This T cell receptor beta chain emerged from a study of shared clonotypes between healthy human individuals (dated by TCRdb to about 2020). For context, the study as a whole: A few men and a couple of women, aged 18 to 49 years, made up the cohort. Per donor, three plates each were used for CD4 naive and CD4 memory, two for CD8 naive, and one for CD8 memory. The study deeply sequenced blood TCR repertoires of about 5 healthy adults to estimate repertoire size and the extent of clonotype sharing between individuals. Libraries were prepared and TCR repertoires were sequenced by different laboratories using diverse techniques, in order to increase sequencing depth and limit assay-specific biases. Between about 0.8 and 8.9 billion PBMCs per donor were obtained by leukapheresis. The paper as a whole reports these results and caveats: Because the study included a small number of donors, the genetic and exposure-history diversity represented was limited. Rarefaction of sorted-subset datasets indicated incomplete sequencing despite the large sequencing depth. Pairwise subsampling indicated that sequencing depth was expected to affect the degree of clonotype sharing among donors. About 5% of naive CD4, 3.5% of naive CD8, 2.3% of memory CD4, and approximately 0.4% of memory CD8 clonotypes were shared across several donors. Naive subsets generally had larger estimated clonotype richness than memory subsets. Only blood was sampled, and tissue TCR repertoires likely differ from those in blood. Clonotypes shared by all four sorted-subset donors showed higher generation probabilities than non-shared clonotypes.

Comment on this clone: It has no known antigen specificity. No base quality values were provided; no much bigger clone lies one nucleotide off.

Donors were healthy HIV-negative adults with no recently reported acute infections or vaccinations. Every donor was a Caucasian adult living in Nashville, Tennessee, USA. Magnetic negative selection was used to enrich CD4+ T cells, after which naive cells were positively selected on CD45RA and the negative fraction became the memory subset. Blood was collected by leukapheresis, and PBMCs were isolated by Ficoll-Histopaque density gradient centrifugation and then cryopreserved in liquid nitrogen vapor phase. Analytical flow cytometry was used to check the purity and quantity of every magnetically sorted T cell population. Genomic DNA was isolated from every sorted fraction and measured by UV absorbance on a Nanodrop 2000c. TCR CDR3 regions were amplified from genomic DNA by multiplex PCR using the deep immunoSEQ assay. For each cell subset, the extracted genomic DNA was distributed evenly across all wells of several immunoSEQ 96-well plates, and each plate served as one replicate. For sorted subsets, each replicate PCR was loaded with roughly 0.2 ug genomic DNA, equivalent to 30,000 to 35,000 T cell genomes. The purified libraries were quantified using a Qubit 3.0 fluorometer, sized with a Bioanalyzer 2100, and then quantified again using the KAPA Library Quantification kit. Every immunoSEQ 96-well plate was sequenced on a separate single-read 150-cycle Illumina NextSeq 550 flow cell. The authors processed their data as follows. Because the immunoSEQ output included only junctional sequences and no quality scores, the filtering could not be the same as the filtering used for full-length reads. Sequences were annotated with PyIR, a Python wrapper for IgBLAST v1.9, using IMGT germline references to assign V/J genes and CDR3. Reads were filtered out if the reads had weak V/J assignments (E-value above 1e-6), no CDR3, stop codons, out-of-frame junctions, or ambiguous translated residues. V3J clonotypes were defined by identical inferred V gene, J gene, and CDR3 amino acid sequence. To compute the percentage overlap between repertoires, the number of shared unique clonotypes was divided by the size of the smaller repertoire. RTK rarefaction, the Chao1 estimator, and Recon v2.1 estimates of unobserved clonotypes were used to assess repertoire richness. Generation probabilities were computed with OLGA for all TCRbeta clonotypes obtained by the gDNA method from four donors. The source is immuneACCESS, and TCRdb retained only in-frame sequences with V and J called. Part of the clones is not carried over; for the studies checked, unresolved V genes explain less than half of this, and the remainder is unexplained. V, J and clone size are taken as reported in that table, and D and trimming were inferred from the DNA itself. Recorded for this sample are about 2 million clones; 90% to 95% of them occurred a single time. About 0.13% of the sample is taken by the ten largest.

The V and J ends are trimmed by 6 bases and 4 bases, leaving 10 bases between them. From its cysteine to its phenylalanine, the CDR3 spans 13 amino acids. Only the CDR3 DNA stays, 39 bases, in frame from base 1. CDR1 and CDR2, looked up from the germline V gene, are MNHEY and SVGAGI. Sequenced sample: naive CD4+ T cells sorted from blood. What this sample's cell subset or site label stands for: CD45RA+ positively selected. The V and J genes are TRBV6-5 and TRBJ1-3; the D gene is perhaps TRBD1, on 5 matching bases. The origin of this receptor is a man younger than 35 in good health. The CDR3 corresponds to CASREPGGNTIYF. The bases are TGTGCCAGCAGAGAGCCAGGGGGAAACACCATATATTTT.